One T cell receptor beta chain is described in this entry. It has no known antigen specificity. Qualities for individual bases were not recorded, and no much larger clone is one base off. The data were obtained in a study of control samples from healthy donors and cancer patients (dated by TCRdb to about 2020). The library was produced with the immunoSEQ multiplex PCR assay. What TCRdb holds here is the immuneACCESS table cut down to in-frame rearrangements. Part of the clones is not present; checked against another copy, under half of the missing clones reflect an unresolved V gene, and the others are unexplained. This sample has around 140,000 clones in its table, and 85% to 90% of those were observed once. Clones ranked in the top ten supply 6.5% to 9.5% of the sample. Sequencing input: PBMCs. The TCR originated in a man aged 45 to 65 with head and neck cancer.

The bases read TGTGCCAGCAGAAGGGGGAACGGAGTGGGTACGCAGTATTTT. Its coded protein is CASRRGNGVGTQYF. Here the chain combines TRBV5-4 and TRBJ2-3; TRBD1 is perhaps the D gene, given 6 matching bases. Reading the germline V gene (reference sequence) gives CDR1 SGHNT and CDR2 YYREEE. The CDR3 holds 14 amino acids from the cysteine to the phenylalanine. Kept here is only the CDR3 DNA, which spans 42 bases and is read in frame from base 1. The trim is 5 bases for V and 8 bases for J, with a gap of 18 bases between the germline ends.